The entry below gives a single T cell receptor beta chain sequence along with its context. Its antigen is unknown. The J segment lost 8 bases and the V segment lost 8 bases, leaving 9 bases of the junction unmatched. The CDR3 loop spans 14 amino acids. Germline V lookup: CDR1 LNHDA, CDR2 SQIVND (reference sequence). The repertoire was sequenced with immunoSEQ multiplex PCR; TCRdb's copy has only in-frame clones and lacks some. The sample lists over 130,000 clones, 91% occurring once. The record originates from a study of T cell responses to AZD1222 COVID-19 vaccine. Study observations and caveats: Of spike-specific TCRs, nearly half reportedly target regions left unmutated in variants. An increase in Spike-specific TCR breadth and depth was observed after two AZD1222 doses.

V and J are TRBV19 and TRBJ1-6; 7 bases are a match to TRBD1. Sequenced here: peripheral blood, sampled 28 days after the second dose of the MenACWY control vaccine. This receptor was identified in an adult who received the MenACWY meningococcal vaccine as a control. The CDR3 sequence: CASARQGLDSPLHF. CDR3 bases: TGTGCCAGTGCAAGACAGGGTCTGGATTCACCCCTCCACTTT.